This entry concerns a single T cell receptor beta chain. Its antigen is currently unknown. The CDR3 runs to 14 residues. Trimming pared 2 bases from V and 5 bases from J, leaving 11 bases between. From germline, CDR1 is SGDLS and CDR2 YYNGEE. The data stem from a study of regulatory T cells in long-lasting Graves disease. General study points: Since the sample size was small, accuracy may have been reduced.

Libraries of TCR beta came from iRepertoire HTBI primers plus Arm-PCR of CDR3 regions. TCRdb ran MiXCR on the multiplex PCR reads and lists one entry per CDR3 protein. The sample yields 250,000 to 300,000 distinct CDR3 sequences, 20% to 25% seen once. The sample's time point: persistent/refractory GD, antithyroid drugs over 5 years with positive TRAb. With RNA extracted from PBMCs as input, the TCR library was made. From each patient, roughly 9 milliliters of peripheral blood was drawn and collected into an EDTA anticoagulant tube. This material consisted of peripheral blood mononuclear cells (PBMCs), taken when the disease was refractory, from a patient treated with antithyroid drugs. The chain combines TRBV9 with TRBJ2-4; D is undetermined. This sequence was found in a female donor with Graves disease. CDR3 loop: CASSVSNLQNIQYF. CDR3 DNA: TGTGCCAGCAGCGTCTCGAACCTACAAAACATTCAGTACTTC.